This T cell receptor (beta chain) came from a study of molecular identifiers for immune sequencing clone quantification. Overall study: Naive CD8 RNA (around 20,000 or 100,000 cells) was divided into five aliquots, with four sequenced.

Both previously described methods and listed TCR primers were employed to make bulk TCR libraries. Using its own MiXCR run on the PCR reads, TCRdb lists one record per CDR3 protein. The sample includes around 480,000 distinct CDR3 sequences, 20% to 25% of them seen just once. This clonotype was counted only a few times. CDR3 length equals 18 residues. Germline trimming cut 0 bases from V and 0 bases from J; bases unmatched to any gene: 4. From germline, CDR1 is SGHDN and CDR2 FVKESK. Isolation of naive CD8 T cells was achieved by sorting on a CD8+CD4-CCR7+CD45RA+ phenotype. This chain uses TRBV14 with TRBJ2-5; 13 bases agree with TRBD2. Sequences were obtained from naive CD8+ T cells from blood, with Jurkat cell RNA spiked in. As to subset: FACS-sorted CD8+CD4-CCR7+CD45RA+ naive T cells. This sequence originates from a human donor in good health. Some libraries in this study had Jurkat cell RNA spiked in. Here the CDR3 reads CASSQEGLAGPYQETQYF. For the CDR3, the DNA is TGTGCCAGCAGCCAAGAGGGACTAGCGGGACCGTACCAAGAGACCCAGTACTTC.